Shown below are 11 T cell receptor beta chains from a single sample sequenced in a study of glioma-infiltrating T cells. Amplification of TCR alpha and beta CDR3 regions from RNA used iRepertoire nested multiplex PCR. Each CDR3 protein gets one entry after TCRdb re-called the multiplex PCR reads with MiXCR. The repertoire has over 100,000 distinct CDR3 sequences, less than 30% of them found once; the top ten carry about a third. Sequenced sample: glioma tissue, nonneoplastic brain tissue, or PBMCs (not recorded which). The receptors were sampled from a human donor with low-grade glioma or glioblastoma, undergoing nonglioma brain surgery, or in good health (not recorded which).

This clonotype was detected many times. The J gene is TRBJ2-7, the V gene TRBV7-2; maybe TRBD1 (5 bases). V lost 4 bases and J lost 0, with 25 bases in between. The germline gives CDR1 SGHTA, CDR2 FQGNSA. The CDR3 contains 19 residues. CDR3 protein: CASSSWTSPRPLDSYEQYF. CDR3 DNA sequence: TGTGCCAGCAGCTCCTGGACATCACCGAGGCCCCTCGACTCCTACGAGCAGTACTTC.

This clonotype came up many times. The chain combines TRBV7-8 with TRBJ1-5, with D perhaps TRBD1 (5 bases). V lost 5 bases, J lost 0 bases, and 14 bases lay in between. This CDR3 has 16 residues. The germline CDR1 and CDR2 sequences are SGHVS and FQNEAQ. The chain's CDR3 is CASSRSGGNSNQPQHF. CDR3 nucleotides: TGTGCCAGCAGCCGTTCCGGGGGGAATAGCAATCAGCCCCAGCATTTT.

Ten or more counts support this clonotype. The chain has TRBV6-1 and TRBJ2-1; 12 bases agree with TRBD1. There are 18 residues in the CDR3. J lost 3 bases, V lost 8 bases, and 14 bases had no gene match. CDR1 is MNHNS and CDR2 is SASEGT in the germline V gene. The CDR3 nucleotides are TGTGCCAGCCCCTTCGGGACAGGGGGCCCGTTTATCTACAATGAGCAGTTCTTC. Translated: CASPFGTGGPFIYNEQFF.

Turning to this clonotype: An end of the junction differs from the germline gene, which may be a read error. The genes are TRBV20-1 and TRBJ1-5; TRBD1 is a possible D gene (5 bases). Germline V gives CDR1 DFQATT, CDR2 SNEGSKA (reference sequence). This CDR3 is built from 15 residues. CDR3 amino acids: CSASRGRGSNQPHHF. The CDR3 bases are TGCAGTGCTAGTCGGGGGAGAGGAAGCAATCAGCCCCATCATTTT.

This clonotype was recorded at least ten times. It may be a read error: a sequence one base away is much more abundant. CDR3 amino acids: CASSLVSNQPQHF. The CDR3 nucleotides read TGTGCCAGCAGCTTAGTTAGCAATCAGCCCCAGCATTTT. The chain carries TRBV7-9 and TRBJ1-5; D call uncertain. Germline loops: CDR1 SEHNR, CDR2 FQNEAQ (reference sequence). V was pared by 1 base and J by 0 bases, with 1 base between. This CDR3 comprises 13 residues.

This clonotype was recorded many times. The gene calls are TRBV3-1 and TRBJ2-7; D is unresolved. Trimming cost V 1 base and J 5 bases, with 6 bases left between them. The CDR3 sequence is 12 residues long. The germline V gene has CDR1 LGHDT and CDR2 YNNKEL (reference sequence). The CDR3 nucleotides are TGTGCCAGCAGCCAAGTTGCCCACGAGCAGTACTTC. Encoded protein: CASSQVAHEQYF.

This clonotype has at least ten counts. The chain combines TRBV6-2 or TRBV6-3 with TRBJ2-3; 9 nucleotides align to TRBD2. The CDR3 runs 17 residues. From germline, CDR1 is MNHEY and CDR2 SVGEGT. V lost 4 bases and J lost 5; bases outside the gene matches: 13. In nucleotides, the CDR3 is TGTGCCAGCAGTTCGGGACTCGGGACTAGCCGAGTAGATACGCAGTATTTT. This sequence encodes CASSSGLGTSRVDTQYF.

This clonotype was counted many times. The chain carries TRBV13 and TRBJ1-1; maybe TRBD1 (5 bases). The CDR3 runs to 13 residues. V shed 1 base and J shed 6 bases, with 9 bases lying between them. From germline, CDR1 is PRHDT and CDR2 FYEKMQ (reference sequence). CDR3 nucleotides: TGTGCCAGCAGCTTAGCCGGGGGTCCTGAAGCTTTCTTT. Protein sequence: CASSLAGGPEAFF.

This clonotype has a handful of counts. The chain links TRBV19 to TRBJ2-5, with TRBD2 identical over 8 bases. This CDR3 has 14 amino acids. With V trimmed by 3 bases and J by 7 bases, 7 bases remained unmatched. Per the germline V gene, CDR1 is LNHDA and CDR2 is SQIVND (reference sequence). CDR3 sequence reads: CASSMDSGIRTQYF. CDR3 nucleotide sequence: TGTGCCAGTAGTATGGATAGCGGGATTCGGACCCAGTACTTC.

In regard to this clonotype: Being one base from a much bigger clone, this may be a read error. The V gene is TRBV7-2, the J gene TRBJ2-7, with TRBD2 identical over 8 bases. The CDR3 totals 14 residues. The V gene's germline CDR1 is SGHTA and CDR2 FQGNSA. In nucleotides, the CDR3 is TGTGCCAGCAGCTTATTAGCGGGACCCTACGAGCAGTGCTTC. Protein product: CASSLLAGPYEQCF.

This clonotype has a count of ten or more. The rearrangement joins TRBV18 to TRBJ2-1; D is ambiguous. Germline lookup yields CDR1 KGHSH and CDR2 LQKENI. Trimming left V 5 bases short and J 1 base short, with 15 bases between. The CDR3 is 16 amino acids. Here the CDR3 DNA reads TGTGCCAGCTCAACCGCCAGTCGCACATCCTACAATGAGCAGTTCTTC. It specifies CASSTASRTSYNEQFF.